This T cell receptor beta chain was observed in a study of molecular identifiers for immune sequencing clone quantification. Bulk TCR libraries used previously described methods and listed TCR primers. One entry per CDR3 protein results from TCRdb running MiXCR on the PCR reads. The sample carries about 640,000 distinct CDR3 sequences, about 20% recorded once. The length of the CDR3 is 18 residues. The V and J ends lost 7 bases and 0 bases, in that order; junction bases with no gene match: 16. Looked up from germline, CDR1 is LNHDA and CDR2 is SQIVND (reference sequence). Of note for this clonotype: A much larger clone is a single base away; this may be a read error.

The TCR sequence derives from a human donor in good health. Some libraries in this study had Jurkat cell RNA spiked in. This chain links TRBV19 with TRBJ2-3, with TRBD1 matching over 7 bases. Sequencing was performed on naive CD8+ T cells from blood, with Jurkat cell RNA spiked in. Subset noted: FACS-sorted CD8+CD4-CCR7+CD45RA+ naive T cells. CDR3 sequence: CASNWTGGLFSSTDTQYF. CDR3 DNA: TGTGCCAGTAACTGGACAGGCGGACTTTTTTCTAGCACAGATACGCAGTATTTT.